A selection of T cell receptor beta chains follows, all from one sample in a study of cytomegalovirus exposure and HLA in healthy donors. The repertoire was sequenced with immunoSEQ multiplex PCR; TCRdb's copy has only in-frame clones and lacks some. The data contain about 120,000 clones, roughly nine tenths of them singletons. Material: PBMCs. These TCRs come from a woman under 30 in good health and CMV-seronegative. CDR3s include the opening cysteine and the closing phenylalanine or tryptophan. The D gene is left open where the match is weak. Size is stated for part of the rows, as once, few or many counts, or as a class when the clone is expanded.

clone size: -
D gene: TRBD1
V gene: TRBV30
J gene: TRBJ1-1
CDR3 protein: CAWRDRRLNTEAFF
CDR3 DNA: TGTGCCTGGAGGGACAGGAGATTGAACACTGAAGCTTTCTTT

clone size: -
D gene: -
V gene: TRBV4-1
J gene: TRBJ1-1
CDR3 protein: CASSRGGISTEAFF
CDR3 DNA: TGCGCCAGCAGCCGCGGGGGGATTAGCACTGAAGCTTTCTTT

clone size: -
D gene: -
V gene: TRBV11-3
J gene: TRBJ1-3
CDR3 protein: CASSSRRGSGNTIYF
CDR3 DNA: TGTGCCAGCAGCTCTCGGCGGGGGTCTGGAAACACCATATATTTT

clone size: -
D gene: -
V gene: TRBV20-1
J gene: TRBJ2-1
CDR3 protein: CSARGASEQFF
CDR3 DNA: TGCAGTGCTAGAGGGGCGAGTGAGCAGTTCTTC

clone size: -
D gene: TRBD2
V gene: TRBV11-3
J gene: TRBJ2-1
CDR3 protein: CASSLTSGPNEQFF
CDR3 DNA: TGTGCCAGCAGCTTAACTAGCGGGCCGAATGAGCAGTTCTTC

clone size: -
D gene: -
V gene: TRBV28
J gene: TRBJ1-5
CDR3 protein: CASSSRPGLQPQHF
CDR3 DNA: TGTGCCAGCAGTTCCCGCCCGGGACTTCAGCCCCAGCATTTT

clone size: few
D gene: -
V gene: TRBV27
J gene: TRBJ2-2
CDR3 protein: CASSFRDWTNTGELFF
CDR3 DNA: TGTGCCAGCAGTTTCCGTGACTGGACGAACACCGGGGAGCTGTTTTTT

clone size: -
D gene: TRBD2
V gene: TRBV9
J gene: TRBJ2-3
CDR3 protein: CASSVGREGTDTQYF
CDR3 DNA: TGTGCCAGCAGCGTAGGCCGGGAGGGCACAGATACGCAGTATTTT

clone size: -
D gene: -
V gene: TRBV18
J gene: TRBJ2-3
CDR3 protein: CASSPPAWGKEADTQYF
CDR3 DNA: TGTGCCAGCTCACCACCAGCTTGGGGAAAGGAGGCAGATACGCAGTATTTT

clone size: -
D gene: -
V gene: TRBV28
J gene: TRBJ2-2
CDR3 protein: CASSSPGLNTGELFF
CDR3 DNA: TGTGCCAGCAGTTCCCCGGGACTCAACACCGGGGAGCTGTTTTTT

clone size: -
D gene: TRBD1
V gene: TRBV7-9
J gene: TRBJ2-3
CDR3 protein: CASPGTGGDTQYF
CDR3 DNA: TGTGCCAGCCCCGGGACAGGGGGCGATACGCAGTATTTT

clone size: -
D gene: TRBD2
V gene: TRBV18
J gene: TRBJ2-3
CDR3 protein: CASSPPTGTKSDTQYF
CDR3 DNA: TGTGCCAGCTCACCACCTACCGGGACTAAATCAGATACGCAGTATTTT